These 27 T cell receptor beta chains came from one sample sequenced in a study of cytomegalovirus exposure and HLA in healthy donors. With 60 Vbeta and 13 Jbeta primers, the PCR was carried out. The data were produced by immunoSEQ multiplex PCR, yet TCRdb's version contains in-frame clones alone and is incomplete. This sample's clone table lists more than 100,000 clones. Material: PBMCs. The receptor set was obtained from a woman aged 40 to 50 in good health and CMV-seronegative.

The chain combines TRBV7-2 with TRBJ1-2, with D uncertain. This CDR3 has 13 residues. Germline-derived CDR1 and CDR2 are SGHTA and FQGNSA. V lost 3 bases, J lost 2 bases, and 7 bases lay in between. The CDR3 loop reads CASSFGHNYGYTF. CDR3 nucleotides: TGTGCCAGCAGCTTTGGGCACAACTATGGCTACACCTTC.

This rearrangement joins TRBV29-1 to TRBJ1-2; 8 bases align to TRBD1. Germline loops: CDR1 SQVTM, CDR2 ANQGSEA. The CDR3 length is 15 residues. V was pared by 6 bases and J by 2 bases, with 11 bases of the junction left unmatched. This chain's CDR3 is CSVGGQGAINYGYTF. The CDR3 DNA follows: TGCAGCGTGGGGGGGCAGGGGGCGATCAACTATGGCTACACCTTC.

The V and J genes are TRBV29-1 and TRBJ1-2; the D is unclear. The CDR3 has 14 residues. The ends were cut back, 5 bases at V and 8 bases at J, with 21 bases in the middle. Germline values: CDR1 SQVTM, CDR2 ANQGSEA. The CDR3 nucleotides are TGCAGCGTTAGTTACAGTGCCGGCCTTTGGGGCTACACCTTC. Amino acid sequence: CSVSYSAGLWGYTF.

This chain joins TRBV27 and TRBJ2-3; a weak D match, TRBD1 (6 bases). Germline V gene data show CDR1 as MNHEY and CDR2 as SMNVEV (reference sequence). V lost 3 bases, J lost 8 bases, and 12 bases lay in between. The CDR3 spans 13 residues. The CDR3 coding sequence is TGTGCCAGCAGTTTGGACAGTCGAGGTACGCAGTATTTT. Translated, it gives CASSLDSRGTQYF.

This chain connects TRBV5-1 to TRBJ2-1; D is unresolved. CDR1 is SGHRS and CDR2 is YFSETQ in the germline V gene. This CDR3 contains 15 residues. V gave up 4 bases and J gave up 2 bases, with 13 bases separating them. DNA for the CDR3: TGCGCCAGCAGCCCCGAGGCTTTTGCCTACAATGAGCAGTTCTTC. Translation gives CASSPEAFAYNEQFF. Full variable domain (rest looked up from reference TRBV5-1 and TRBJ2-1): KAGVTQTPRYLIKTRGQQVTLSCSPISGHRSVSWYQQTPGQGLQFLFEYFSETQRNKGNFPGRFSGRQFSNSRSEMNVSTLELGDSALYLCASSPEAFAYNEQFFGPGTRLTVL.

The V gene is TRBV4-1, the J gene TRBJ1-1, with TRBD1 as a possible D gene (5 bases). The CDR3 extends over 14 amino acids. Deletions cut 5 bases from V and 1 base from J, with 11 bases between. CDR1 is MGHRA and CDR2 is YSYEKL in the germline V gene. CDR3 sequence: CASSSWGRNTEAFF. CDR3 DNA sequence: TGCGCCAGCAGCAGCTGGGGCAGGAACACTGAAGCTTTCTTT.

The chain joins TRBV2 to TRBJ1-1; no firm D call. Germline loops: CDR1 SNHLY, CDR2 FYNNEI. This CDR3 contains 13 residues. V lost 6 bases and J 1 base, leaving 9 bases between the germline ends. CDR3 nucleotides: TGTGCCAGCAGCTCCCAGGAGAACACTGAAGCTTTCTTT. Protein product: CASSSQENTEAFF.

The chain has TRBV27 and TRBJ2-7, with D possibly matching TRBD2 (6 bases). The CDR3 loop spans 13 amino acids. Germline V gene sequence: CDR1 MNHEY, CDR2 SMNVEV (reference sequence). V lost 6 bases and J 2 bases, leaving 11 bases between the germline ends. The CDR3 here is CASRGLLTYEQYV. The CDR3 DNA reads TGTGCCAGCAGGGGACTCCTTACCTACGAGCAGTACGTC.

The chain couples TRBV2 to TRBJ1-5, with a possible D match to TRBD1 (5 bases). Trimming pared 3 bases from V and 6 bases from J, leaving 12 bases between. Germline V CDR1 and CDR2: SNHLY, FYNNEI. CDR3 length: 14 amino acids. CDR3 sequence reads: CASSDGVGVQPQHF. DNA for the CDR3: TGTGCCAGCAGTGATGGGGTAGGGGTTCAGCCCCAGCATTTT.

This chain uses TRBV27 with TRBJ1-2; 9 positions agree with TRBD1. Germline assignment: CDR1 MNHEY and CDR2 SMNVEV (reference sequence). The CDR3 consists of 15 residues. V was clipped by 2 bases and J by 5 bases; unmatched bases: 6. The CDR3: CASSLRGQGRYGYTF. The CDR3 nucleotides read TGTGCCAGCAGTTTAAGGGGACAGGGTCGATATGGCTACACCTTC.

This chain uses TRBV15 with TRBJ1-1; D possibly corresponds to TRBD1 (6 bases). The CDR3 has 17 amino acids. Germline CDR1 LNHNV, CDR2 YYDKDF (reference sequence). Trimming pared 0 bases from V and 0 bases from J, leaving 14 bases between. The CDR3 DNA reads as TGTGCCACCAGCAGAGAGGGGGCCCGGACCTTGAACACTGAAGCTTTCTTT. Residues: CATSREGARTLNTEAFF.

This chain connects TRBV7-9 to TRBJ1-2, with D unclear. This CDR3 is 16 amino acids long. The V end lost 1 base, the J end lost 7 bases, and 19 bases lay between the germline ends. CDR1 SEHNR and CDR2 FQNEAQ come from the germline V gene (reference sequence). CDR3 bases: TGTGCCAGCAGCTTAGATAGTTCGGCGGCAGTCAGTGGCTACACCTTC. Protein sequence: CASSLDSSAAVSGYTF. Using reference TRBV7-9 and TRBJ1-2 for the parts outside the CDR3, the full variable domain is DTGVSQNPRHKITKRGQNVTFRCDPISEHNRLYWYRQTLGQGPEFLTYFQNEAQLEKSRLLSDRFSAERPKGSFSTLEIQRTEQGDSAMYLCASSLDSSAAVSGYTFGSGTRLTVV.

The rearrangement joins TRBV7-2 to TRBJ1-1; TRBD1 matches 7 bases. V was pared by 4 bases and J by 3 bases, with 8 bases of the junction left unmatched. CDR1 and CDR2 from the germline V gene are SGHTA and FQGNSA. The CDR3 spans 15 residues. CDR3 nucleotide sequence: TGTGCCAGCAGCTCCAACAGGGGCGGGTACACTGAAGCTTTCTTT. It encodes CASSSNRGGYTEAFF.

The rearrangement links TRBV5-4 to TRBJ1-1; 10 nucleotides match TRBD1. V lost 4 bases to trimming and J lost 5 bases; unmatched junction nucleotides: 8. Germline values: CDR1 SGHNT, CDR2 YYREEE (reference sequence). The length of the CDR3 is 15 residues. CDR3 region: CASSPGTGEITEAFF. DNA of the CDR3: TGTGCCAGCAGCCCAGGGACAGGGGAGATAACTGAAGCTTTCTTT.

This rearrangement joins TRBV28 to TRBJ2-7, with 12 bases identical to TRBD1. Germline assignment: CDR1 MDHEN and CDR2 SYDVKM. The junction had 14 bases not matched to a gene; V was cut back by 5 bases and J by 0 bases. The CDR3 is 19 residues long. CDR3 amino acids: CASSPSRDRGHGRSYEQYV. The CDR3 region has the DNA TGTGCCAGCAGTCCCTCCCGGGACAGGGGGCATGGGCGCTCCTACGAGCAGTACGTC.

V gene TRBV5-1 combines with J gene TRBJ2-5; 9 nucleotides match TRBD2. Germline V gene lookup returns CDR1 SGHRS and CDR2 YFSETQ. V lost 7 bases and J lost 7; bases outside the gene matches: 17. The CDR3 spans 16 residues. The CDR3 DNA reads as TGCGCCAGCTCCAGACTAGCGGAGGTCATCGGCGGGACCCAGTACTTC. It codes for CASSRLAEVIGGTQYF.

This sequence joins TRBV10-3 and TRBJ2-1; D is undetermined. Trimming took off 4 bases at V and 6 bases at J, with 4 bases between the two ends. The CDR3 is made up of 11 amino acids. Germline V gives CDR1 ENHRY, CDR2 SYGVKD. The DNA of the CDR3 is TGTGCCATCAGTGTCTTCAATGAGCAGTTCTTC. Protein sequence: CAISVFNEQFF.

V gene TRBV5-1 combines with J gene TRBJ1-1, with D perhaps matching TRBD1 (5 bases). The V gene lost 4 bases and the J gene lost 1 base, with 14 bases spanning the gap. Germline values: CDR1 SGHRS, CDR2 YFSETQ. The CDR3 is 15 residues long. The CDR3 nucleotides are TGCGCCAGCAGCCTTTACGGACACCCGAACACTGAAGCTTTCTTT. Its protein is CASSLYGHPNTEAFF.

The genes are TRBV5-1 and TRBJ1-4, with a weak D call TRBD1 (5 bases). The CDR3 length is 15 residues. Trimming took off 3 bases at V and 7 bases at J, with 16 bases between the two ends. CDR1 and CDR2 (germline): SGHRS, YFSETQ. The CDR3 sequence is CASSSGRGEGEKLFF. In nucleotides, the CDR3 is TGCGCCAGCAGCTCGGGACGGGGGGAAGGTGAAAAACTGTTTTTT.

V and J are TRBV7-9 and TRBJ1-5, with 7 bases fitting TRBD1. V shed 1 base, J shed 5 bases, and the junction held 11 bases outside the gene matches. Germline V gene data show CDR1 as SEHNR and CDR2 as FQNEAQ (reference sequence). The CDR3 spans 17 residues. This chain's CDR3 is CASSLGGTDRWHQPQHF. The CDR3 DNA reads TGTGCCAGCAGCTTAGGGGGGACGGACAGGTGGCATCAGCCCCAGCATTTT.

The V gene is TRBV10-3, the J gene TRBJ2-1; 11 bases map to TRBD2. This CDR3 contains 17 residues. The J segment lost 2 bases and the V segment lost 3 bases, leaving 6 bases of the junction unmatched. Germline CDR1 reads ENHRY; CDR2 reads SYGVKD. CDR3 nucleotide sequence: TGTGCCATCAGTGAAACTAGCGGGGGCCGGACCTACAATGAGCAGTTCTTC. Protein sequence: CAISETSGGRTYNEQFF.

This chain joins TRBV4-2 and TRBJ1-2; D gene unclear. The CDR3 consists of 13 residues. CDR1 is LGHNA and CDR2 is YNFKEQ in the germline V gene. V was shortened by 0 bases and J by 4 bases, with 6 bases between the two germline ends. The CDR3 loop is CASSQDPGYGYTF. The CDR3 DNA follows: TGTGCCAGCAGCCAAGATCCGGGCTATGGCTACACCTTC.

V usage is TRBV11-3 and J usage is TRBJ1-1; maybe TRBD1 (6 bases). The CDR3 has 14 residues. V gave up 3 bases and J gave up 2 bases, with 10 bases separating them. CDR1 is SGHNT and CDR2 is YENEEA in the germline V gene. The CDR3 protein is CASSFRGSNTEAFF. The CDR3 region has the DNA TGTGCCAGCAGCTTCAGGGGCTCTAACACTGAAGCTTTCTTT.

The chain has TRBV7-9 and TRBJ2-3; unclear D gene. V lost 2 bases to trimming and J lost 2 bases, with 14 bases between them. Germline assignment: CDR1 SEHNR and CDR2 FQNEAQ (reference sequence). The CDR3 length is 16 residues. In DNA form, the CDR3 reads TGTGCCAGCAGCTTACGAGAGACATCCTTCACAGATACGCAGTATTTT. Translating it yields CASSLRETSFTDTQYF.

This rearrangement joins TRBV7-8 to TRBJ2-5, with D possibly matching TRBD1 (5 bases). The CDR3 is 16 amino acids. V was trimmed by 6 bases and J by 3 bases, leaving 20 bases between them. Per the germline V gene, CDR1 is SGHVS and CDR2 is FQNEAQ. In DNA, the CDR3 is TGTGCCAGCAGTCCATTCGACACAGGACATGAAGAGACCCAGTACTTC. Encoded protein: CASSPFDTGHEETQYF.

The gene calls are TRBV6-1 and TRBJ2-5; possible D gene TRBD1, 6 bases. V lost 3 bases and J lost 2, with 13 bases in between. The CDR3 runs to 15 residues. The germline CDR1 and CDR2 sequences are MNHNS and SASEGT. The CDR3 sequence is CASSDMTGLQETQYF. The CDR3 nucleotides read TGTGCCAGCAGTGACATGACAGGACTTCAAGAGACCCAGTACTTC.

This rearrangement joins TRBV5-1 to TRBJ2-3; TRBD2 matches 10 bases. CDR3 size: 17 residues. Losses at the gene ends were 1 base for V and 2 bases for J; bases not matched to a gene: 7. Germline lookup yields CDR1 SGHRS and CDR2 YFSETQ. CDR3 DNA: TGCGCCAGCAGCTTGCCGGGACTAGCGCGGCTCACAGATACGCAGTATTTT. Translated: CASSLPGLARLTDTQYF.